This T cell receptor (beta chain) was documented in a study of cytomegalovirus exposure and HLA in healthy donors. Overall study results and limits: It was 160 or so TCR beta chains that were listed as cytomegalovirus-associated. Reports credit the classifier with highly specific, highly sensitive diagnosis of cytomegalovirus status.

A remark on this clone: The target antigen is unknown.

Between the trimmed V and J ends, which lost 3 bases and 1 base, there was a span of 9 bases. The CDR3 covers 14 residues. Germline V gene sequence: CDR1 SGHTA, CDR2 FQGNSA. The donors were part of the validation cohort, which consisted of under 150 subjects and was separate from the first cohort of 600 to 850 subjects. TCRdb keeps only in-frame clones here, not all; method: immunoSEQ multiplex PCR. The data contain approximately 81,000 clones, 85% to 95% of them singletons. This clonotype was obtained from a man in his late teens or twenties in good health and CMV-seronegative. The chain has TRBV7-2 and TRBJ2-5; no clear D. The source material was PBMCs. CDR3 region: CASSLRLPQETQYF. For the CDR3, the DNA is TGTGCCAGCAGCTTGAGACTCCCCCAAGAGACCCAGTACTTC.